The rows below give T cell receptor beta chains drawn from one sample of a study of T cells in Graves' hyperthyroidism and ophthalmopathy. TCRdb re-called the multiplex PCR reads through MiXCR, storing one row per CDR3 protein. The sample carries more than 300,000 distinct CDR3 sequences, approximately 15% recorded once. The sequencing input was blood. Receptors originate from a woman in her twenties or thirties with Graves' hyperthyroidism. Each CDR3 is given with its conserved first and last residue. D genes are given only for firm matches. Part of the rows lack a size; the others show once, few, many or a class for expanded clones.

v_call: TRBV12-3/TRBV12-4; d_call: NA; j_call: TRBJ2-3; clone_size: many; cdr3_nt: TGTGCCAGCAGTTTATTTCGCGATACGCAGTATTTT; cdr3_aa: CASSLFRDTQYF
v_call: TRBV29-1; d_call: TRBD1; j_call: TRBJ1-1; clone_size: many; cdr3_nt: TGCAGCGTTGAAACCCCCCAGAGCAGGGGGCCTGAAGCTTTCTTT; cdr3_aa: CSVETPQSRGPEAFF
v_call: TRBV6-1; d_call: NA; j_call: TRBJ1-5; clone_size: many; cdr3_nt: TGTGCCAGCAGTGAAGCGAGGCGGCGGGACAGCAATCAGCCCCAGCATTTT; cdr3_aa: CASSEARRRDSNQPQHF
v_call: TRBV6-5; d_call: NA; j_call: TRBJ1-5; clone_size: NA; cdr3_nt: TGTGCCAGCAGTTACTCATTAGATCAGCCCCAGCATTTT; cdr3_aa: CASSYSLDQPQHF
v_call: TRBV4-2; d_call: NA; j_call: TRBJ2-1; clone_size: NA; cdr3_nt: TGTGCCAGCAGCCAAGGGGGGTTCTACAATGAGCAGTTCTTC; cdr3_aa: CASSQGGFYNEQFF
v_call: TRBV6-1; d_call: NA; j_call: TRBJ2-2; clone_size: many; cdr3_nt: TGTGCCAGCAGTTTCAGAAGCGGGGAGCTGTTTTTT; cdr3_aa: CASSFRSGELFF
v_call: TRBV11-1; d_call: TRBD1; j_call: TRBJ1-6; clone_size: few; cdr3_nt: TGTGCCAGCAGCCTGCAATTCCGGGACAGGAAAAAAACCCTCCACTTT; cdr3_aa: CASSLQFRDRKKTLHF
v_call: TRBV5-1; d_call: NA; j_call: TRBJ1-1; clone_size: many; cdr3_nt: TGCGCCAGCAGCTTAACGTCGACCACTGAAGCTTTCTTT; cdr3_aa: CASSLTSTTEAFF
v_call: TRBV20-1; d_call: NA; j_call: TRBJ2-1; clone_size: NA; cdr3_nt: TGCAGTGGAAACCCGGGACGGGAAGGGGAGACCCAGTTCTTC; cdr3_aa: CSGNPGREGETQFF
v_call: TRBV7-2; d_call: NA; j_call: TRBJ2-7; clone_size: many; cdr3_nt: TGTGCCAGCAGCTTCCCGTCTAACGAGCAGTACTTC; cdr3_aa: CASSFPSNEQYF
v_call: TRBV7-8; d_call: TRBD2; j_call: TRBJ2-3; clone_size: NA; cdr3_nt: TGTGCCAGCAGCGATGGGACTAGCGGACGGAGGTATTTT; cdr3_aa: CASSDGTSGRRYF
v_call: TRBV28; d_call: TRBD1; j_call: TRBJ1-4; clone_size: many; cdr3_nt: TGTGCCAGCAGTTATCAGGGGGGAAATGAAAAACTGTTTTTT; cdr3_aa: CASSYQGGNEKLFF
v_call: TRBV4-3; d_call: NA; j_call: TRBJ1-3; clone_size: NA; cdr3_nt: TGCGCCAGCAGCCAAGGCTTACAGGGTTCAGCTGGAAACACCATATATTTT; cdr3_aa: CASSQGLQGSAGNTIYF
v_call: TRBV28; d_call: NA; j_call: TRBJ1-6; clone_size: many; cdr3_nt: TGTGCCAGCAGGGGTTTCAGGGGTGGTAATTCACCCCTCCACTTT; cdr3_aa: CASRGFRGGNSPLHF
v_call: TRBV10-1; d_call: NA; j_call: TRBJ1-5; clone_size: many; cdr3_nt: TGCGCCAGCAGTGAGTCTTGGCAGCCCCAGCATTTT; cdr3_aa: CASSESWQPQHF
v_call: TRBV28; d_call: TRBD1; j_call: TRBJ1-2; clone_size: many; cdr3_nt: TGTGCCAGCAGACGACAGGGGGCAAGCTATGGCTACACCTTC; cdr3_aa: CASRRQGASYGYTF
v_call: TRBV12-3/TRBV12-4; d_call: NA; j_call: TRBJ1-1; clone_size: many; cdr3_nt: TGTGCCAGCAGCATAACGGCGAACACTGAAGCTTTCTTT; cdr3_aa: CASSITANTEAFF
v_call: TRBV6-1; d_call: NA; j_call: TRBJ1-1; clone_size: many; cdr3_nt: TGTGCCGGGCAGCTGAACACTGAAGCTTTCTTT; cdr3_aa: CAGQLNTEAFF
v_call: TRBV27; d_call: NA; j_call: TRBJ2-7; clone_size: few; cdr3_nt: TGTGCCAGCAGTTTTTTGTCCAGGGAAGTGTCGGAGCAGTACTTC; cdr3_aa: CASSFLSREVSEQYF
v_call: TRBV11-2; d_call: NA; j_call: TRBJ2-3; clone_size: few; cdr3_nt: TGTGCCAGCAGCTTAGAGCCCAGACCCGTGGATACGCAGTATTTT; cdr3_aa: CASSLEPRPVDTQYF